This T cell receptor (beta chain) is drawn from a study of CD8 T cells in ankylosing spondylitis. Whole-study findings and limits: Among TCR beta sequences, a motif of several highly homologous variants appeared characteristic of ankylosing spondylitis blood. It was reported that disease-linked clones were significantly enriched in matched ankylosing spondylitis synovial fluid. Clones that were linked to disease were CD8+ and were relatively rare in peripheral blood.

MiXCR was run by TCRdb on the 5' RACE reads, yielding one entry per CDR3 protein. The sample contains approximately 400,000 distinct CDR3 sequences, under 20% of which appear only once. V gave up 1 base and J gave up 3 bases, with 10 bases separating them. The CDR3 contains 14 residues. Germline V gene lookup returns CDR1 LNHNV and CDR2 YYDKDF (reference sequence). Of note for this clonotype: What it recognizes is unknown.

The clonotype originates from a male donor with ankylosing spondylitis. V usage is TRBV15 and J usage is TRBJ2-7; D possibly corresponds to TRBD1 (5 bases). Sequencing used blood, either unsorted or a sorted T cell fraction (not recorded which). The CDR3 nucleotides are TGTGCCACCAGCAGAGCTGCAGGGAACTACGAGCAGTACTTC. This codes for CATSRAAGNYEQYF.